This entry lists 14 T cell receptor beta chains sequenced from one sample in a study of CDR3 diversity in severe acne. TCRdb reanalysed the PCR reads using MiXCR and keeps one entry per CDR3 protein. The data show over 100,000 distinct CDR3 sequences, with 51% seen just once and over 10% held by the top ten. The sample comprised blood. These receptors were obtained from a male donor with acne.

The chain has TRBV10-3 and TRBJ1-2, with D perhaps TRBD1 (6 bases). V dropped 0 bases and J dropped 4 bases, with 12 bases sitting between them. The CDR3 is made up of 15 amino acids. The V gene's germline CDR1 is ENHRY and CDR2 SYGVKD. Written as DNA, the CDR3 is TGTGCCATCAGTGAGTCAAGGGACACGAGCTATGGCTACACCTTC. Protein product: CAISESRDTSYGYTF.

As to this clonotype: A clone one base away is much larger, so this may be a read error. The chain is built from TRBV25-1 and TRBJ1-2; D gene ambiguous. CDR1 and CDR2 from the germline V gene are MGHDK and SYGVNS. The CDR3 runs to 16 residues. The V end was cut by 6 bases, the J end by 4 bases, with 21 bases between. The CDR3 loop is CASRENAKGTIYGYTF. CDR3 in DNA: TGTGCCAGCAGGGAGAATGCCAAGGGAACTATCTATGGCTACACCTTC.

This clonotype was recorded once. A much larger clone is a single base away; this may be a read error. The CDR3, as DNA: TGCGCCAGCAGCCCGAGACTAGCGGGAGGGCGTTACAATGGGCAGTTCTTC. Encoded protein: CASSPRLAGGRYNGQFF. The gene calls are TRBV5-1 and TRBJ2-1; 14 nucleotides agree with TRBD2. Germline-derived CDR1 and CDR2 are SGHRS and YFSETQ. The CDR3 has 17 amino acids.

A remark on this clonotype: One end of the junction varies from germline; a read error may be responsible. This chain links TRBV6-1 with TRBJ1-3; D call uncertain. CDR1 is MNHNS and CDR2 is SASEGT in the germline V gene. CDR3 size: 13 residues. The CDR3 nucleotides are TGTGCCAGCAGTGCCCATAGCGGAAGCACCATATATTTT. Translation gives CASSAHSGSTIYF.

In regard to this clonotype: A single base separates this from a much larger clone, so it may be a read error. The missing conserved phenylalanine or tryptophan at the end of this CDR3 makes a read error likely. The gene calls are TRBV12-3 or TRBV12-4 and TRBJ2-2; unclear D gene. V was cut by 9 bases and J by 0 bases, with 8 bases left in between. CDR3 length: 13 amino acids. This CDR3 reads CASLVANTGELFS. In nucleotides, the CDR3 is TGTGCCAGTCTGGTCGCGAACACCGGGGAGCTGTTTTCT.

This chain joins TRBV10-1 and TRBJ2-5, with a tentative D call TRBD2 (6 bases). CDR3 length equals 14 residues. Germline CDR1 and CDR2: WNHNN and SYGVQD (reference sequence). Trimming left V 4 bases short and J 5 bases short, with 14 bases between. Here the CDR3 reads CASSGTGARETQYF. For the CDR3, the DNA is TGCGCCAGCAGTGGGACGGGAGCTCGCGAGACCCAGTACTTC.

Regarding this clonotype: A much bigger clone sits one base away, suggesting this may be a read error. The chain couples TRBV5-6 to TRBJ1-1; D ambiguous. The CDR3 has 12 residues. Germline V gene data show CDR1 as SGHDT and CDR2 as YYEEEE. This CDR3 reads CASSLLNTEVFF. The DNA for the CDR3 is TGTGCCAGCAGCTTGTTAAACACTGAAGTTTTCTTT.

The chain recombines TRBV29-1 with TRBJ2-7, with D tentatively TRBD1 (6 bases). V was pared by 0 bases and J by 0 bases, with 12 bases between. Germline V gene lookup returns CDR1 SQVTM and CDR2 ANQGSEA. The CDR3 is 15 residues long. CDR3 coding DNA: TGCAGCGTTGAAGATCATGGACAGAGCTCCTACGAGCAGTACTTC. It is translated as CSVEDHGQSSYEQYF.

CDR3: CASSADTNTGELFF. CDR3 coding DNA: TGTGCCAGCAGCGCGGACACGAACACCGGGGAGCTGTTTTTT. The genes are TRBV2 and TRBJ2-2; a weak D match, TRBD1 (5 bases). The V gene's germline CDR1 is SNHLY and CDR2 FYNNEI. The V and J ends lost 6 bases and 0 bases respectively, with 8 bases between them. The CDR3 is made up of 14 amino acids.

The V call is TRBV5-6, the J call TRBJ2-3; TRBD2 might be the D (6 bases). Between the trimmed V and J ends, which lost 2 bases and 3 bases, there was a span of 13 bases. This CDR3 is 15 amino acids long. Germline CDR1 reads SGHDT; CDR2 reads YYEEEE. The CDR3 region has the DNA TGTGCCAGCAGCTTTAGATTGCGGGGAACAGATACGCAGTATTTT. Its protein product is CASSFRLRGTDTQYF.

This clonotype was recorded many times. The rearrangement links TRBV12-3 or TRBV12-4 to TRBJ1-2; 8 bases are a match to TRBD1. V lost 8 bases to trimming and J lost 6 bases; unmatched junction nucleotides: 11. The CDR3 length is 14 residues. DNA of the CDR3: TGTGCCAGCTGCCGGGACAGGAACTCCAATGGCTACACCTTC. Its translation is CASCRDRNSNGYTF.

The J gene is TRBJ1-2, the V gene TRBV24-1; possible D gene TRBD1, 5 bases. V lost 3 bases, J lost 8 bases, and 21 bases lay in between. The germline V gene encodes CDR1 KGHDR and CDR2 SFDVKD. The CDR3 has 16 amino acids. The CDR3 nucleotides read TGTGCCACCAGTGATGGGACGGAGAACAGTATCGAAGGCTACACCTTC. It yields the protein CATSDGTENSIEGYTF.

V gene TRBV28 combines with J gene TRBJ1-5; D is unclear. The germline V and J ends were trimmed by 6 bases and 5 bases, with 17 bases remaining between them. The CDR3 has 15 residues. CDR1 MDHEN and CDR2 SYDVKM come from the germline V gene. The CDR3 protein is CASSQPVQSDQPQHF. CDR3 sequence (DNA): TGTGCCAGCAGCCAACCGGTACAGTCCGATCAGCCCCAGCATTTT.

This clonotype was seen a handful of times. The chain carries TRBV10-2 and TRBJ1-5; D is undetermined. The CDR3 covers 12 residues. Looked up from germline, CDR1 is WSHSY and CDR2 is SAAADI. Trimming removed 8 bases at V and 2 bases at J, with 7 bases between. CDR3 amino acids: CASGQRNQPQHF. In DNA, the CDR3 is TGCGCCAGCGGCCAGCGCAATCAGCCCCAGCATTTT.